The T cell receptor beta chain under discussion was sequenced for a study of response to subunit inactivated influenza vaccine. Notes on the study in general: The authors suggested that every seasonal influenza vaccination recruits few new T cells.

TCRdb passed the RT-PCR reads through MiXCR, listing each CDR3 protein once. Here the sample spans fewer than 400,000 distinct CDR3 sequences, 21% being singletons. V lost 2 bases to trimming and J lost 0 bases, with 13 bases between them. This CDR3 region has 17 residues. Germline CDR1 is KGHDR and CDR2 is SFDVKD. This clonotype was observed a few times. Its antigen is unknown. The clonotype comes from a man between 50 and 69 years old who received an inactivated influenza vaccine. This chain uses TRBV24-1 with TRBJ1-5; D is perhaps TRBD1 (5 bases). The source was PBMCs from blood, collected approximately 22 months after vaccination. CDR3 protein: CATSDYWGSYSNQPQHF. The CDR3 DNA reads as TGTGCCACCAGTGATTACTGGGGCAGCTATAGCAATCAGCCCCAGCATTTT.